A selection of T cell receptor beta chains follows, all from one sample in a study of shared clonotypes between healthy human individuals. Some clones are missing from TCRdb's copy, which holds only in-frame ones; the method was immunoSEQ multiplex PCR. The data contain under 1,100,000 clones, around four fifths of them singletons. The sample taken for sequencing was memory CD4+ T cells sorted from blood. The source of these receptors is a young man in good health. Both conserved end residues are part of each CDR3. The D gene is left open where the match is weak. Clone size is given for some rows only: seen once, a few or many times, or a class if the clone is expanded.

j_gene: TRBJ2-4; d_gene: .; abundance: .; v_gene: TRBV5-4; CDR3nt: TGTGCCAGCAGCTTGGCCTCCGGGAAAAACATTCAGTACTTC; CDR3aa: CASSLASGKNIQYF
j_gene: TRBJ2-5; d_gene: TRBD1; abundance: .; v_gene: TRBV7-2; CDR3nt: TGTGCCAGCAGCTTCAGGGGGCGGGCCCCACAAGAGACCCAGTACTTC; CDR3aa: CASSFRGRAPQETQYF
j_gene: TRBJ2-7; d_gene: TRBD1; abundance: .; v_gene: TRBV6-1; CDR3nt: TGTGCCAGCAGTCGACAGGGTTTTGGCTCCTACGAGCAGTACTTC; CDR3aa: CASSRQGFGSYEQYF
j_gene: TRBJ2-3; d_gene: TRBD2; abundance: few; v_gene: TRBV5-1; CDR3nt: TGCGCCAGCAGCTTGGCGCGGGAGAGGACAGATACGCAGTATTTT; CDR3aa: CASSLARERTDTQYF
j_gene: TRBJ1-1; d_gene: .; abundance: .; v_gene: TRBV6-6; CDR3nt: TGTGCCAGCAGGGGCAGGGGTGCGGGAGCTTTCTTT; CDR3aa: CASRGRGAGAFF
j_gene: TRBJ2-7; d_gene: TRBD2; abundance: .; v_gene: TRBV5-1; CDR3nt: TGCGCCAGCAGGCCTACCCCAGCGGGGGGGCTCTACGAGCAGTACTTC; CDR3aa: CASRPTPAGGLYEQYF
j_gene: TRBJ1-1; d_gene: .; abundance: few; v_gene: TRBV9; CDR3nt: TGTGCCAGCAGCGCAGTAACGCAGGGAAACACTGAAGCTTTCTTT; CDR3aa: CASSAVTQGNTEAFF
j_gene: TRBJ2-3; d_gene: .; abundance: few; v_gene: TRBV11-2; CDR3nt: TGTGCCAGCAGCTTAGGGGGGATAGTGCAGTATTTT; CDR3aa: CASSLGGIVQYF
j_gene: TRBJ2-2; d_gene: TRBD1; abundance: .; v_gene: TRBV19; CDR3nt: TGTGCCAGTAGTCAGGGGGCGGTGACCGGGGAGCTGTTTTTT; CDR3aa: CASSQGAVTGELFF
j_gene: TRBJ1-6; d_gene: .; abundance: .; v_gene: TRBV6-4; CDR3nt: TGTGCCAGCAGTTTATCGGGGAATAACTCACCCCTCCACTTT; CDR3aa: CASSLSGNNSPLHF
j_gene: TRBJ2-6; d_gene: TRBD1; abundance: few; v_gene: TRBV30; CDR3nt: TGTGCCTGGAGTAAGCGGACAGGGGTTGGGGCCAACGTCCTGACTTTC; CDR3aa: CAWSKRTGVGANVLTF
j_gene: TRBJ2-3; d_gene: .; abundance: .; v_gene: TRBV2; CDR3nt: TGTGCCAGCAGTAGGTTGGGAGATACGCAGTATTTT; CDR3aa: CASSRLGDTQYF
j_gene: TRBJ2-5; d_gene: .; abundance: .; v_gene: TRBV11-3; CDR3nt: TGTGCCAGCAGCTTAGACGGAGAGACCCAGTACTTC; CDR3aa: CASSLDGETQYF
j_gene: TRBJ2-7; d_gene: TRBD1; abundance: .; v_gene: TRBV19; CDR3nt: TGTGCCAGTAATAAAGGACAGGGGGCCTACGAGCAGTACTTC; CDR3aa: CASNKGQGAYEQYF
j_gene: TRBJ1-1; d_gene: .; abundance: once; v_gene: TRBV11-2; CDR3nt: TGTGCCAGCAGCTTCGCAACAGTGAACACTGAAGCTTTCTTT; CDR3aa: CASSFATVNTEAFF
j_gene: TRBJ2-1; d_gene: TRBD2; abundance: .; v_gene: TRBV12-5; CDR3nt: TGTGCTAGTGTTCCCCTAGCGGAGAACAATGAGCAGTTCTTC; CDR3aa: CASVPLAENNEQFF
j_gene: TRBJ1-2; d_gene: .; abundance: .; v_gene: TRBV6-1; CDR3nt: TGTGCCAGCGGGACGGGAGGGGCCCACTATGGCTACACCTTC; CDR3aa: CASGTGGAHYGYTF
j_gene: TRBJ2-7; d_gene: .; abundance: .; v_gene: TRBV5-4; CDR3nt: TGTGCCAGCAGCACGGGGAAGGGATCCTACGAGCAGTACTTC; CDR3aa: CASSTGKGSYEQYF
j_gene: TRBJ1-5; d_gene: .; abundance: once; v_gene: TRBV10-2; CDR3nt: TGCGCCAGTGGAGGGGGGGGCCCCCAGCATTTT; CDR3aa: CASGGGGPQHF
j_gene: TRBJ2-1; d_gene: .; abundance: .; v_gene: TRBV27; CDR3nt: TGTGCCAGCAACGTGAGACCAGGGGGGGGCATTGAGCAGTTCTTC; CDR3aa: CASNVRPGGGIEQFF
j_gene: TRBJ2-5; d_gene: TRBD1; abundance: many; v_gene: TRBV5-4; CDR3nt: TGTGCCAGCAGCTTCCCGGACAGGGGGAAAGAGACCCAGTACTTC; CDR3aa: CASSFPDRGKETQYF
j_gene: TRBJ2-2; d_gene: .; abundance: .; v_gene: TRBV19; CDR3nt: TGTGCCACCCGCCAAAGCGGGGAGCTGTTTTTT; CDR3aa: CATRQSGELFF
j_gene: TRBJ2-3; d_gene: .; abundance: .; v_gene: TRBV7-6; CDR3nt: TGTGCCAGCAGCCCCGTTGGGGGCACAGATACGCAGTATTTT; CDR3aa: CASSPVGGTDTQYF
j_gene: TRBJ2-5; d_gene: .; abundance: .; v_gene: TRBV7-2; CDR3nt: TGTGCCAGCAGCTTGGGGAGGCAGTCCGAGACCCAGTACTTC; CDR3aa: CASSLGRQSETQYF
j_gene: TRBJ1-2; d_gene: TRBD1; abundance: .; v_gene: TRBV6-4; CDR3nt: TGTGCCAGCAGTGCGGGACAGCTCTATGGCTACACCTTC; CDR3aa: CASSAGQLYGYTF
j_gene: TRBJ1-6; d_gene: .; abundance: few; v_gene: TRBV18; CDR3nt: TGTGCCAGCTCACCCATTGGGGCGGACTCACCCCTCCACTTT; CDR3aa: CASSPIGADSPLHF
j_gene: TRBJ2-4; d_gene: TRBD1; abundance: .; v_gene: TRBV5-6; CDR3nt: TGTGCCAGCAGCTTAGGACGACAGGGAGCAAACATTCAGTACTTC; CDR3aa: CASSLGRQGANIQYF
j_gene: TRBJ1-1; d_gene: TRBD1; abundance: once; v_gene: TRBV5-1; CDR3nt: TGCGCCAGCAGCTTGGGGGGACAGGGACAAGAAGCTTTCTTT; CDR3aa: CASSLGGQGQEAFF
j_gene: TRBJ2-3; d_gene: .; abundance: .; v_gene: TRBV2; CDR3nt: TGTGCCAGCAGTGAATGGGGAGATACGCAGTATTTT; CDR3aa: CASSEWGDTQYF
j_gene: TRBJ2-5; d_gene: .; abundance: .; v_gene: TRBV7-2; CDR3nt: TGTGCCAGCAGCCAGCGGAGGGTAGCTGAGACCCAGTACTTC; CDR3aa: CASSQRRVAETQYF
j_gene: TRBJ2-5; d_gene: .; abundance: .; v_gene: TRBV30; CDR3nt: TGTGCCTGGAGTTTTGACCTAGGGAAGACCCAGTACTTC; CDR3aa: CAWSFDLGKTQYF
j_gene: TRBJ2-3; d_gene: .; abundance: few; v_gene: TRBV7-9; CDR3nt: TGTGCCAGCAGCTGGCGCAGAGGCACAGATACGCAGTATTTT; CDR3aa: CASSWRRGTDTQYF
j_gene: TRBJ1-1; d_gene: .; abundance: .; v_gene: TRBV7-2; CDR3nt: TGTGCCAGCAGCTTAGCGCCTTGGGCTGAAGCTTTCTTT; CDR3aa: CASSLAPWAEAFF
j_gene: TRBJ2-2; d_gene: .; abundance: .; v_gene: TRBV21-1; CDR3nt: TGTGCCAGCAGCAAATTAAGGGCGGGGGCGAACACCGGGGAGCTGTTTTTT; CDR3aa: CASSKLRAGANTGELFF
j_gene: TRBJ2-2; d_gene: TRBD1; abundance: once; v_gene: TRBV19; CDR3nt: TGTGCCAGTAGTACCCGACAGGGGGGATACACCGGGGAGCTGTTTTTT; CDR3aa: CASSTRQGGYTGELFF
j_gene: TRBJ1-2; d_gene: .; abundance: .; v_gene: TRBV6-5; CDR3nt: TGTGCCAGCAGTTACGGCCAGGCCTATGGCTACACCTTC; CDR3aa: CASSYGQAYGYTF
j_gene: TRBJ1-1; d_gene: .; abundance: .; v_gene: TRBV6-1; CDR3nt: TGTGCCAGCAGTGAAGCATTAGTAGTGGGGACTGAAGCTTTCTTT; CDR3aa: CASSEALVVGTEAFF
j_gene: TRBJ2-2; d_gene: .; abundance: .; v_gene: TRBV10-1; CDR3nt: TGCGCCAGCAGTGAGTCGGGGGGTGTGACCGGGGAGCTGTTTTTT; CDR3aa: CASSESGGVTGELFF
j_gene: TRBJ1-1; d_gene: TRBD1; abundance: few; v_gene: TRBV7-2; CDR3nt: TGTGCCAGCAGCTTACAGGGGGCTAACACTGAAGCTTTCTTT; CDR3aa: CASSLQGANTEAFF
j_gene: TRBJ2-7; d_gene: .; abundance: few; v_gene: TRBV5-1; CDR3nt: TGCGCCAGCAGCTTGCGGGACAACTACGAGCAGTACTTC; CDR3aa: CASSLRDNYEQYF
j_gene: TRBJ1-2; d_gene: TRBD1; abundance: many; v_gene: TRBV2; CDR3nt: TGTGCCAGCAGACCCGGACAGGGGGCTTTTAACTATGGCTACACCTTC; CDR3aa: CASRPGQGAFNYGYTF
j_gene: TRBJ2-5; d_gene: .; abundance: .; v_gene: TRBV5-6; CDR3nt: TGTGCCAGCAGCCCTTCGCCTGGGGACCCGACCCAGTACTTC; CDR3aa: CASSPSPGDPTQYF
j_gene: TRBJ1-6; d_gene: .; abundance: .; v_gene: TRBV6-5; CDR3nt: TGTGCCAGCAGTGTGAGCTCCTATAATTCACCCCTCCACTTT; CDR3aa: CASSVSSYNSPLHF
j_gene: TRBJ1-6; d_gene: .; abundance: .; v_gene: TRBV27; CDR3nt: TGTGCCAGCAGTTCGGCGAGCTCCTATAATTCACCCCTCCACTTT; CDR3aa: CASSSASSYNSPLHF
j_gene: TRBJ1-1; d_gene: .; abundance: .; v_gene: TRBV7-8; CDR3nt: TGTGCCAGCACCCGAGGCACTGGGGGCCGGGACACTGAAGCTTTCTTT; CDR3aa: CASTRGTGGRDTEAFF
j_gene: TRBJ2-5; d_gene: .; abundance: .; v_gene: TRBV7-6; CDR3nt: TGTGCCAGCAGCTTAGGGGGCAGGGGCGAGACCCAGTACTTC; CDR3aa: CASSLGGRGETQYF